This is a list of T cell receptor beta chains from one sample in a study of response to subunit inactivated influenza vaccine. TCRdb recomputed calls from the RT-PCR reads with MiXCR, one row per CDR3 protein. The data show under 200,000 distinct CDR3 sequences, more than 10% seen once. Separately, the same data were catalogued under a study of T cells expressing NK-cell markers.

The sequencing here drew on CD8+ T cells sorted from PBMCs, taken approximately 13 days after vaccination. The receptors were sampled from a middle-aged man who received an inactivated influenza vaccine. Both conserved end residues are part of each CDR3. D genes are given only for firm matches. Clone size is shown for a subset of rows, as once, few, many or a class of expanded clone.

d_gene	j_gene	abundance	v_gene	CDR3aa	CDR3nt
TRBD2	TRBJ2-1	few	TRBV28	CASSSTRGQLGTSGYNEQFF	TGTGCCAGCAGCTCCACCAGGGGGCAACTCGGGACTAGCGGCTACAATGAGCAGTTCTTC
-	TRBJ2-2	-	TRBV9	CASSVVSSGELFF	TGTGCCAGCAGCGTAGTTAGTTCCGGGGAGCTGTTTTTT
-	TRBJ1-1	-	TRBV28	CASNPGTLNTEAFF	TGTGCCAGTAATCCCGGGACACTGAACACTGAAGCTTTCTTT
TRBD2	TRBJ2-3	few	TRBV4-3	CASSRVLGLAGGTDTQYF	TGCGCCAGCAGCCGGGTCCTTGGACTAGCGGGGGGCACAGATACGCAGTATTTT
-	TRBJ2-7	many	TRBV5-1	CASRGNPYEQYF	TGCGCCAGCAGAGGAAATCCCTACGAGCAGTACTTC
TRBD1	TRBJ2-7	-	TRBV23-1	CASSHWDRRIAYEQYF	TGCGCCAGCAGTCACTGGGACAGGCGAATCGCCTACGAGCAGTACTTC
-	TRBJ1-6	-	TRBV12-3/TRBV12-4	CASSLAGEFYNSPLHF	TGTGCCAGCAGTTTAGCTGGAGAATTCTATAATTCACCCCTCCACTTT
-	TRBJ1-2	-	TRBV6-5	CASSYGAELNYGYTF	TGTGCCAGCAGTTACGGGGCGGAGTTGAACTATGGCTACACCTTC
-	TRBJ2-7	few	TRBV12-3/TRBV12-4	CASSFLGPTEQYF	TGTGCCAGCAGTTTCTTGGGACCGACTGAGCAGTACTTC
-	TRBJ2-1	-	TRBV27	CASSPGVTGRYNEQFF	TGTGCCAGCAGTCCCGGCGTTACAGGGAGATACAATGAGCAGTTCTTC
-	TRBJ1-2	few	TRBV7-2	CASSLGQGYGYTF	TGTGCCAGCAGCTTAGGGCAGGGGTATGGCTACACCTTC
-	TRBJ2-1	-	TRBV6-5	CASSYSNLGDEQFF	TGTGCCAGCAGTTACTCGAATCTAGGGGATGAGCAGTTCTTC
TRBD2	TRBJ2-1	few	TRBV28	CASSSRLAGDDEQFF	TGTGCCAGCAGTTCCAGACTAGCGGGGGACGATGAGCAGTTCTTC
TRBD2	TRBJ2-1	few	TRBV13	CASSSGTSGASDEQFF	TGTGCCAGCAGCTCCGGGACTAGCGGGGCCTCGGATGAGCAGTTCTTC
-	TRBJ2-7	-	TRBV7-9	CASSLEEIGGSKYEQYF	TGTGCCAGCAGTCTCGAAGAAATAGGGGGTTCCAAATACGAGCAGTACTTC
-	TRBJ2-1	many	TRBV7-9	CASSLDRTSRSF	TGTGCCAGCAGCTTAGATCGGACCAGCCGATCCTTC